The 15 T cell receptor beta chains below were found in one sample sequenced in a study of radiotherapy plus CTLA-4 blockade in lung cancer. This table comes from immunoSEQ multiplex PCR, and its TCRdb copy is limited to in-frame clones, with some not included. This table holds approximately 80,000 clones, less than 85% found once. The specimen was peripheral blood, collected from a patient treated with radiotherapy plus ipilimumab. Source of these receptors: a human donor with non-small cell lung cancer whose response to radiotherapy plus ipilimumab could not be evaluated.

A few counts support this clone. V is TRBV4-1 and J is TRBJ1-2; 8 positions match TRBD1. Germline CDR1 is MGHRA and CDR2 is YSYEKL. J gave up 4 bases and V 5 bases, and 6 bases lay outside the gene matches. The CDR3 runs 14 residues. CDR3 sequence reads: CASSTQGASYGYTF. The DNA for the CDR3 is TGCGCCAGCAGCACGCAGGGGGCTAGCTATGGCTACACCTTC.

The chain's CDR3 is CACDRGGETEAFF. The CDR3 nucleotides are TGTGCCTGCGACAGGGGCGGAGAAACTGAAGCTTTCTTT. The V call is TRBV6-1, the J call TRBJ1-1, with 8 bases lining up with TRBD1. The germline CDR1 and CDR2 sequences are MNHNS and SASEGT. The CDR3 consists of 13 residues. The junction had 10 bases not matched to a gene; V was cut back by 11 bases and J by 5 bases.

The rearrangement uses TRBV5-4 and TRBJ2-5; 9 bases agree with TRBD1. The germline gives CDR1 SGHNT, CDR2 YYREEE (reference sequence). V trimming: 4 bases; J trimming: 4 bases; junction bases outside the gene matches: 14. This CDR3 region has 17 residues. The CDR3 DNA sequence: TGTGCCAGCAGCCCCCCGACAGGGGGGATTTTGGGAGAGACCCAGTACTTC. This gives the protein CASSPPTGGILGETQYF.

The chain couples TRBV11-2 to TRBJ2-2; TRBD2 matches at 7 bases. Trimming removed 3 bases from V and 5 bases from J; junction bases left unmatched: 6. CDR1 and CDR2 (germline): SGHAT, FQNNGV. The CDR3 has 15 residues. This CDR3 is CASSLGGVGTGELFF. The CDR3 DNA follows: TGTGCCAGCAGCTTGGGGGGGGTGGGAACCGGGGAGCTGTTTTTT.

This clone occurred once. The rearrangement links TRBV5-4 to TRBJ2-7; 8 nucleotides align to TRBD1. CDR1 and CDR2 (germline): SGHNT, YYREEE (reference sequence). Trimming cost V 3 bases and J 3 bases; bases outside gene matches: 8. The CDR3 has 15 amino acids. In DNA form, the CDR3 reads TGTGCCAGCAGCTATCCAGGGGGCGCGGGCTACGAGCAGTACTTC. Amino acids: CASSYPGGAGYEQYF.

This rearrangement joins TRBV27 to TRBJ2-6, with 8 bases lining up with TRBD1. This CDR3 contains 18 residues. Looked up from germline, CDR1 is MNHEY and CDR2 is SMNVEV (reference sequence). J lost 0 bases, V lost 8 bases, and 12 bases had no gene match. The CDR3 reads CASFPRQGAGSGANVLTF. The CDR3 DNA sequence: TGTGCCAGCTTTCCACGCCAGGGGGCTGGCTCTGGGGCCAACGTCCTGACTTTC. Complete variable domain (other parts from reference TRBV27 and TRBJ2-6): EAQVTQNPRYLITVTGKKLTVTCSQNMNHEYMSWYRQDPGLGLRQIYYSMNVEVTDKGDVPEGYKVSRKEKRNFPLILESPSPNQTSLYFCASFPRQGAGSGANVLTFGAGSRLTVL.

This clone occurred a few times. The rearrangement uses TRBV5-1 and TRBJ2-2, with 12 bases matching TRBD1. Germline V gene lookup returns CDR1 SGHRS and CDR2 YFSETQ. V lost 2 bases to trimming and J lost 7 bases; unmatched junction nucleotides: 9. This CDR3 comprises 17 residues. The CDR3 loop is CASSFSGTGGSGGELFF. CDR3 coding DNA: TGCGCCAGCAGCTTCTCCGGGACAGGGGGCTCAGGCGGGGAGCTGTTTTTT.

The chain employs TRBV11-2 and TRBJ1-1; the D gene is possibly TRBD1 (5 bases). V dropped 5 bases and J dropped 6 bases, with 16 bases sitting between them. Germline assignment: CDR1 SGHAT and CDR2 FQNNGV. This CDR3 comprises 14 residues. The CDR3, as DNA: TGTGCCAGCAGCCCCAGTCAGGGCCGTCCTGAAGCTTTCTTT. Protein sequence: CASSPSQGRPEAFF. Full variable domain (remainder filled in from reference TRBV11-2 and TRBJ1-1): EAGVAQSPRYKIIEKRQSVAFWCNPISGHATLYWYQQILGQGPKLLIQFQNNGVVDDSQLPKDRFSAERLKGVDSTLKIQPAKLEDSAVYLCASSPSQGRPEAFFGQGTRLTVV.

The chain joins TRBV7-3 to TRBJ1-1; TRBD1 is a possible D gene (6 bases). CDR1 is SGHTA, CDR2 FQGTGA, per germline. Trimming shortened V by 4 bases and J by 5 bases, and 11 bases separated the two germline ends. The CDR3 runs to 13 residues. The CDR3 DNA follows: TGTGCCAGCAGCTCCGGGACAACGACTGAAGCTTTCTTT. Translating gives CASSSGTTTEAFF.

The chain has TRBV7-9 and TRBJ1-6, with 7 bases that match TRBD1. The CDR3 has 13 amino acids. With 6 bases clipped from V and 9 bases from J, the junction kept 5 bases outside the gene matches. Germline CDR1 SEHNR, CDR2 FQNEAQ (reference sequence). CDR3 residues: CASRDDRVSPLHF. In DNA form, the CDR3 reads TGTGCCAGCAGAGACGACAGGGTTTCACCCCTCCACTTT. Full variable domain (rest looked up from reference TRBV7-9 and TRBJ1-6): DTGVSQNPRHKITKRGQNVTFRCDPISEHNRLYWYRQTLGQGPEFLTYFQNEAQLEKSRLLSDRFSAERPKGSFSTLEIQRTEQGDSAMYLCASRDDRVSPLHFGNGTRLTVT.

This clone has more than one count but fewer than ten. The rearrangement joins TRBV2 to TRBJ2-7; D may be TRBD1 (5 bases). Looked up from germline, CDR1 is SNHLY and CDR2 is FYNNEI. Trimming took 7 bases from V and 3 from J, leaving 22 bases between them. The CDR3 extends over 16 amino acids. CDR3 protein: CASKLLRTPSDYEQYF. As DNA, the CDR3 is TGTGCCAGCAAATTATTAAGGACACCTTCAGACTACGAGCAGTACTTC.

This chain joins TRBV10-3 and TRBJ1-2, with D unresolved. Trimming removed 7 bases from V and 7 bases from J, with 7 bases in between. The germline gives CDR1 ENHRY, CDR2 SYGVKD. This CDR3 is 10 amino acids long. This CDR3 reads CAIMSGGYTF. In nucleotides, the CDR3 is TGTGCCATCATGAGCGGTGGCTACACCTTC.

V and J are TRBV27 and TRBJ1-2; TRBD1 matches 8 bases. V lost 2 bases, J lost 8 bases, and 7 bases stayed unmatched. The CDR3 extends over 14 amino acids. CDR1 is MNHEY, CDR2 SMNVEV, per germline (reference sequence). The CDR3 region is CASSLQGALEGYTF. The CDR3 region has the DNA TGTGCCAGCAGTTTACAGGGGGCGCTAGAAGGCTACACCTTC.

The V call is TRBV11-2, the J call TRBJ1-1; unclear D gene. V was clipped by 3 bases and J by 1 base, with 6 bases between them. CDR1 is SGHAT and CDR2 is FQNNGV in the germline V gene. The CDR3 extends over 13 amino acids. DNA for the CDR3: TGTGCCAGCAGCTTCAGTGGGAACACTGAAGCTTTCTTT. As protein: CASSFSGNTEAFF.

The genes are TRBV7-3 and TRBJ2-5; TRBD2 aligns across 7 bases. CDR3 length equals 16 residues. The germline CDR1 and CDR2 sequences are SGHTA and FQGTGA. The trim removed 2 bases at V and 5 bases at J, leaving 11 bases unmatched. DNA for the CDR3: TGTGCCAGCAGCTTATTTTCTAGCGGTTCCGGGGAGACCCAGTACTTC. Translating it yields CASSLFSSGSGETQYF.